The text below deals with one T cell receptor beta chain. What it binds is not known. Libraries were prepared by immunoSEQ multiplex PCR; TCRdb keeps only in-frame clonotypes and omits some of them. Found here are about 150,000 clones, about nine tenths of them singletons; the top ten hold around 4%. The data belong to a study of radiation and T cells in renal cell carcinoma. The study's findings and limits: Top tumor clonotypes rose in blood 2 weeks post-radiation, then contracted.

Germline V gives CDR1 MNHEY, CDR2 SVGAGI. V lost 6 bases and J 7 bases, leaving 12 bases between the germline ends. This CDR3 contains 13 residues. Time point indicated: baseline pretreatment blood. The treatment was: 15 Gy SBRT to primary tumor, nephrectomy 4 weeks later. The patient's renal cell carcinoma had clear cell pathology. This receptor was obtained from an older woman with renal cell carcinoma. Material: blood, obtained from a patient whose treatment included radiotherapy and nephrectomy. The chain joins TRBV6-5 to TRBJ1-4; tentatively, D is TRBD1 (5 bases). CDR3 sequence (DNA): TGTGCCAGCAGCCTCAGGGTGATTGAAAAACTGTTTTTT. This gives the protein CASSLRVIEKLFF.